The source of this TCR beta chain is a study of blood T cell repertoires in COVID-19. Study background: From T cells, B-cell-depleted T cells, or PBMCs came the material, which was cDNA or gDNA.

Authors' data handling: Researchers report that nucleated cell counts were estimated from reference gene primer amplification. Method: immunoSEQ multiplex PCR; TCRdb's copy keeps in-frame clones and lacks some. V, J and clone size derive from that table, while D and trimming were established from the DNA sequence. The data show 250,000 to 300,000 clones, approximately 90% seen once. Trimming pared 6 bases from V and 5 bases from J, leaving 23 bases between. Germline V lookup: CDR1 MNHEY, CDR2 SMNVEV (reference sequence). The CDR3 runs to 17 residues. The sequence derives from a man between 18 and 29 years old with active or convalescent COVID-19. V gene TRBV27 combines with J gene TRBJ2-1; the D gene is possibly TRBD2 (5 bases). Material: peripheral blood. In nucleotides, the CDR3 is TGTGCCAGCAGGCAAAACTTCCGGGGTAAGGCTAACAATGAGCAGTTCTTC. It is translated as CASRQNFRGKANNEQFF.